This T cell receptor (beta chain) appears in the sequencing data of a study of vaccination and CD4 T cells after COVID-19 (dated by TCRdb to 2022 to 2024). About the full investigation: SARS-CoV-2 positivity had been established in the convalescent patients by nasal swab PCR, and mild disease was recorded in nine of these patients and severe disease in one. The time from the second vaccine dose to post-vaccine blood sampling had a median of roughly 77 days and ranged from about 13 to 250 days. The spike-specific CD4+ TCR repertoire was compared before and after mRNA vaccination in approximately ten COVID-19 convalescent patients and a few infection-naive healthy vaccine recipients. The convalescent cohort included six males and four females, with two Hispanic individuals, seven Caucasians, two Asians and one multiracial person. Participants received two doses of either the Pfizer-BioNTech BNT162b2 vaccine (n=8) or the Moderna mRNA-1273 vaccine (n=2). Post-COVID blood samples were collected from convalescent patients a median of around 96 days after diagnosis, with a range of about 35 to 161 days.

The positive SARS-CoV-2 PCR tests of the convalescent patients were dated from March to December 2020, before the Alpha, Beta and Delta variants emerged in the United States. Ficoll-Paque Plus gradient centrifugation was used to isolate PBMCs from whole blood, and the isolated PBMCs were then either used fresh or cryopreserved at -140C. The library came from PCR. TCRdb names Illumina iSeq 100 as the instrument used. Turning to the authors' computational methods: Non-productive sequences were removed, and CDR3s not starting with C, not ending with F or W, or shorter than 7 amino acids were discarded. Levenshtein distances (stringdist) and unrooted phylogenetic trees (ape) in R version 3.6.1 were used to assess CDR3 homology. TCRdb handled the public reads itself, with Q25 trimming in fastp and clone calling in MiXCR, and kept productive beta chains. Each record represents a unique CDR3 protein, reported with the most common genes and DNA among its rows. The V and J calls were not made by the authors but by TCRdb's processing. This sample is represented by tens of thousands of distinct CDR3 sequences; about 54% of them were singletons. The top ten constitute 1% to 1.2% of the sample.

From the cysteine through the phenylalanine, the CDR3 covers 13 amino acids. Only the CDR3 portion is preserved as DNA: 39 bases, with reading frame beginning at the first base. V and J lose 3 bases and 8 bases, and a span of 13 bases separates them. Reading the germline V gene (reference sequence) gives CDR1 LNHDA and CDR2 SQIVND. Concerning this clonotype itself: The target of this receptor is not known. It has no much larger one-base neighbor in the sample; base qualities were not kept.

Here is what the overall study found, with its caveats: Only a relatively small number of convalescent patients were included in the study, and early timepoints following natural infection were not analyzed. An increase in the median number of SARS-CoV-2-reactive clonotypes from around 20 after infection to 38 after vaccination was observed, but the change was not found to be significant. In convalescent patients, a median around 89% of post-vaccine SARS-CoV-2-reactive clones were detected only after vaccination, suggesting vaccine-specific priming. Of the vaccine-specific clones in convalescent patients, 304 of 307, or nearly all, reacted only to SARS-CoV-2 spike and did not cross-react with common cold coronaviruses.

Sequences were derived from CD4+ T cells from blood, sampled before SARS-CoV-2 vaccination. The sequence joins TRBV19 to TRBJ1-2; the D gene is unclear. This sequence originates from a human donor who had recovered from COVID-19. The nucleotides are TGTGCCAGTAGTATCCCCGCGACGGGCGGCTACACCTTC. Its protein is CASSIPATGGYTF.